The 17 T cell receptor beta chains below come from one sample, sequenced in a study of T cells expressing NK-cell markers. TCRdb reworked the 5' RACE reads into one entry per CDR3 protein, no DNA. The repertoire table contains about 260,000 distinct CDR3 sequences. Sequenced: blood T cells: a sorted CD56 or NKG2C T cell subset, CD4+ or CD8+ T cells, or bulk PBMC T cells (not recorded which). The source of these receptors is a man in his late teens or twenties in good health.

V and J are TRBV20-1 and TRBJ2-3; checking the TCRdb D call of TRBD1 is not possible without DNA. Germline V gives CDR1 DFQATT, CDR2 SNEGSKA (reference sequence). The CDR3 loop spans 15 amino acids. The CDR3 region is CSATPGPQRADTQYF.

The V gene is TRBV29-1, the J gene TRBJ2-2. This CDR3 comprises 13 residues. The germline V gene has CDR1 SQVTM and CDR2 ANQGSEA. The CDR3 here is CSVDFRLTGELFF.

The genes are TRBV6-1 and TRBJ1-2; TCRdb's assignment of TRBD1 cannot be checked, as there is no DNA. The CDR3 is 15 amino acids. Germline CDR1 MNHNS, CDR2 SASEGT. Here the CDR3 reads CASTTIGGKRYGYTF.

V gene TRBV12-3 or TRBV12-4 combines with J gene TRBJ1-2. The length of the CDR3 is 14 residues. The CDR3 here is CASSLRRYRYGYTF.

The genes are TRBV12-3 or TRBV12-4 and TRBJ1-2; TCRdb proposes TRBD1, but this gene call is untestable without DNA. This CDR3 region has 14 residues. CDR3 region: CASSLRGSQDGYTF.

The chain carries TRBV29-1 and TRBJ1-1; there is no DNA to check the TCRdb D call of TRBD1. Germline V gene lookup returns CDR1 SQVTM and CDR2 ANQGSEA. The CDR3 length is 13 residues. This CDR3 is CSALGQGNTEAFF.

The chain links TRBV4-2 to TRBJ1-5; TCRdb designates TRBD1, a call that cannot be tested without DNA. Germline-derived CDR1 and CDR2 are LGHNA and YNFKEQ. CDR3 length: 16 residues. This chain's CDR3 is CASSQMAGASNQPQHF.

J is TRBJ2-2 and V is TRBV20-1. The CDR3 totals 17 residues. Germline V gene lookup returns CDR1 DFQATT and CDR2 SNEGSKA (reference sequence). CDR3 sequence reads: CSARGLLAGTNTGELFF.

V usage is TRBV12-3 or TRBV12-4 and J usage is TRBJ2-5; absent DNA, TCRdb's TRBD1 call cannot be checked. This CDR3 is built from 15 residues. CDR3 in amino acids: CASSLIRDKPRTQYF.

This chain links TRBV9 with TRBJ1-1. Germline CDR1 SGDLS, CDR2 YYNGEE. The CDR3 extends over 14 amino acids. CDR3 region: CASSVDTTHEGAFF.

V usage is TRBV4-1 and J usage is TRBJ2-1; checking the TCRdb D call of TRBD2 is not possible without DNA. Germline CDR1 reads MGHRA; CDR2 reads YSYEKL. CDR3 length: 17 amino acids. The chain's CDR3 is CASSQPVSRVGEDEQFF.

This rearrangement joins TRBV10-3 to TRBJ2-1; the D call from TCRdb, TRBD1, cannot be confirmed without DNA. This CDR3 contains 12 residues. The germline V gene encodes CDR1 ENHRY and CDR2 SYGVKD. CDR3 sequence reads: CAIRQGRNEQFF.

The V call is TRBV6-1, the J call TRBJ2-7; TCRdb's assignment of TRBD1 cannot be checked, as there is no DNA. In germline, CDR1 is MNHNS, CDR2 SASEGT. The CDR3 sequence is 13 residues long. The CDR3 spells CASSIGQGGEQYF.

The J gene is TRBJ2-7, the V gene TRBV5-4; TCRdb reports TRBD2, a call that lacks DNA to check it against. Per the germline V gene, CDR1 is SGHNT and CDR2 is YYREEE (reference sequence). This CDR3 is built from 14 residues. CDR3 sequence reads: CATCSGGYVNEQYF. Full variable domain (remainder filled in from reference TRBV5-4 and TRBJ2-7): ETGVTQSPTHLIKTRGQQVTLRCSSQSGHNTVSWYQQALGQGPQFIFQYYREEENGRGNFPPRFSGLQFPNYSSELNVNALELDDSALYLCATCSGGYVNEQYFGPGTRLTVT.

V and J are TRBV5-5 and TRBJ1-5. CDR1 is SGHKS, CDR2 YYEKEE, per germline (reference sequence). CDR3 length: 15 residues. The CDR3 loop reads CASSVLSEGGQPQHF.

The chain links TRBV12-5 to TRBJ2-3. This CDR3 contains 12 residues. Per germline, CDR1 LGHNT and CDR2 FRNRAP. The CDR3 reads CASGLVGDTQYF.

The CDR3 reads CASRTAGGSMNEQFF. The rearrangement joins TRBV5-1 to TRBJ2-1; TCRdb's D gene call, TRBD1, goes unchecked for lack of DNA. This CDR3 has 15 residues. Germline CDR1 and CDR2: SGHRS and YFSETQ.